The rows below give T cell receptor beta chains drawn from one sample of a study of shared clonotypes between healthy human individuals. Some clones are missing from TCRdb's copy, which holds only in-frame ones; the method was immunoSEQ multiplex PCR. The repertoire has about 980,000 clones, around three quarters of them found once; the top ten carry approximately 1.5%. Material: memory CD4+ T cells sorted from blood. These receptors came from a man younger than 35 in good health. Each CDR3 is given with its conserved first and last residue. The D gene is left open where the match is weak. Clone size, where shown, is once, few, many, or a class for clones that have expanded.

>TRBD2|TRBV2|once|TRBJ2-5|15
CASRQTSGGQETQYF
TGTGCCAGCAGGCAGACTAGCGGAGGCCAAGAGACCCAGTACTTC
>NA|TRBV5-1|once|TRBJ2-5|15
CASSLDPRGQETQYF
TGCGCCAGCAGCTTGGATCCGAGGGGCCAAGAGACCCAGTACTTC
>NA|TRBV18|once|TRBJ2-7|14
CASSPPRDDREQYF
TGTGCCAGCTCACCTCCTCGGGACGATCGGGAGCAGTACTTC
>TRBD1|TRBV5-1|few|TRBJ2-2|13
CASSWDRTGELFF
TGCGCCAGCAGCTGGGACAGAACCGGGGAGCTGTTTTTT
>NA|TRBV10-3|NA|TRBJ2-7|14
CAISESEGIYEQYF
TGTGCCATCAGTGAGTCCGAGGGAATCTACGAGCAGTACTTC
>TRBD1|TRBV9|NA|TRBJ1-1|17
CASSVITRGGSYAEAFF
TGTGCCAGCAGCGTTATCACCAGGGGGGGGAGTTACGCTGAAGCTTTCTTT
>TRBD1|TRBV6-5|NA|TRBJ1-6|13
CASRGQGNSPLHF
TGTGCCAGCAGGGGACAGGGTAACTCACCCCTCCACTTT
>NA|TRBV30|once|TRBJ2-7|12
CAWSRGEVEQYF
TGTGCCTGGAGCAGGGGGGAAGTCGAGCAGTACTTC
>TRBD2|TRBV12-5|NA|TRBJ2-5|15
CASGLVAGVRETQYF
TGTGCTAGTGGTTTGGTAGCGGGAGTCAGAGAGACCCAGTACTTC
>NA|TRBV7-8|NA|TRBJ1-2|16
CASSLERSFINYGYTF
TGTGCCAGCAGCTTAGAGAGGAGTTTCATCAACTATGGCTACACCTTC
>NA|TRBV28|NA|TRBJ1-2|13
CASREFPNYGYTF
TGTGCCAGCCGGGAGTTCCCTAACTATGGCTACACCTTC
>TRBD1|TRBV18|NA|TRBJ2-3|15
CASSYRQGISDTQYF
TGTGCCAGCTCCTACAGACAGGGGATCTCAGATACGCAGTATTTT
>NA|TRBV14|NA|TRBJ2-5|14
CASSQDFNSETQYF
TGTGCCAGCAGCCAAGATTTTAACTCAGAGACCCAGTACTTC
>NA|TRBV6-1|NA|TRBJ2-1|12
CASRSRLGEQFF
TGTGCCAGCAGATCTAGGCTCGGTGAGCAGTTCTTC
>NA|TRBV5-4|NA|TRBJ2-5|13
CAYREGFQETQYF
TGTGCCTACCGAGAGGGGTTTCAAGAGACCCAGTACTTC
>TRBD2|TRBV10-1|NA|TRBJ2-2|17
CASSGGSAGGTTGELFF
TGCGCCAGCAGTGGGGGTTCGGCGGGAGGGACAACCGGGGAGCTGTTTTTT
>TRBD1|TRBV30|NA|TRBJ1-2|17
CAWSVPLPGGWGYGYTF
TGTGCCTGGAGTGTACCCCTTCCAGGGGGCTGGGGCTATGGCTACACCTTC
>TRBD2|TRBV30|NA|TRBJ2-2|19
CAWSLPGLAGGSNTGELFF
TGTGCCTGGAGTTTACCGGGACTAGCGGGAGGATCGAACACCGGGGAGCTGTTTTTT
>TRBD1|TRBV4-3|NA|TRBJ2-7|15
CASSQGQGAYDEQYF
TGCGCCAGCAGCCAAGGCCAGGGGGCTTACGACGAGCAGTACTTC
>TRBD2|TRBV2|NA|TRBJ2-6|17
CASRGLAGDAGANVLTF
TGTGCCAGCAGAGGACTAGCGGGAGATGCTGGGGCCAACGTCCTGACTTTC
>NA|TRBV10-3|once|TRBJ2-5|15
CAISDLTGAQETQYF
TGTGCCATCAGTGACCTGACAGGCGCCCAAGAGACCCAGTACTTC
>NA|TRBV18|NA|TRBJ1-3|17
CASSPPGRGTSGNTIYF
TGTGCCAGCTCACCACCGGGACGGGGAACTTCTGGAAACACCATATATTTT
>NA|TRBV7-9|NA|TRBJ2-2|13
CASGQPNTGELFF
TGTGCCAGTGGACAGCCAAACACCGGGGAGCTGTTTTTT
>NA|TRBV11-2|NA|TRBJ2-7|14
CASRKQTDSYEQYF
TGTGCCAGCAGAAAACAGACAGACTCCTACGAGCAGTACTTC
>NA|TRBV29-1|NA|TRBJ1-2|14
CSVGAGGQGDGYTF
TGCAGCGTAGGAGCGGGCGGGCAGGGCGATGGCTACACCTTC
>NA|TRBV10-3|NA|TRBJ2-5|13
CAISVGVQETQYF
TGTGCCATCAGTGTGGGCGTACAAGAGACCCAGTACTTC
>TRBD1|TRBV6-1|NA|TRBJ2-7|15
CASSAPGTGINEQYF
TGTGCCAGCAGTGCACCCGGGACAGGCATCAACGAGCAGTACTTC
>NA|TRBV5-4|NA|TRBJ1-1|15
CASSDPQAMNTEAFF
TGTGCCAGCAGCGATCCGCAAGCAATGAACACTGAAGCTTTCTTT
>NA|TRBV7-2|NA|TRBJ2-7|12
CASSLVGSEQYF
TGTGCCAGCAGCTTAGTTGGCAGTGAGCAGTACTTC
>NA|TRBV29-1|many|TRBJ1-5|15
CSVADGFLGNQPQHF
TGCAGCGTTGCGGACGGTTTTTTGGGCAATCAGCCCCAGCATTTT
>TRBD2|TRBV10-1|NA|TRBJ2-7|16
CASSESALAGPYEQYF
TGCGCCAGCAGTGAGTCGGCACTAGCGGGGCCCTACGAGCAGTACTTC
>TRBD1|TRBV5-1|NA|TRBJ1-4|13
CASSGDRGEKLFF
TGCGCCAGCAGCGGGGACAGGGGAGAAAAACTGTTTTTT
>NA|TRBV29-1|NA|TRBJ2-7|12
CSVTDTSYEQYF
TGCAGCGTCACGGACACCTCCTACGAGCAGTACTTC
>NA|TRBV18|NA|TRBJ1-2|13
CASSPSGMGGYTF
TGTGCCAGCTCACCATCCGGGATGGGTGGCTACACCTTC
>TRBD2|TRBV2|NA|TRBJ2-2|14
CASNLAGNTGELFF
TGTGCCAGCAATTTAGCGGGGAACACCGGGGAGCTGTTTTTT
>NA|TRBV5-1|NA|TRBJ2-3|15
CASRLNPGNTDTQYF
TGCGCCAGCAGGTTAAACCCGGGGAACACAGATACGCAGTATTTT